This TCR beta chain is drawn from a study of blood T cell repertoires in COVID-19. Study-level information: Material from acute and convalescent COVID-19 was sourced from the United States, Italy and Spain. T cells, B-cell-depleted T cells, or PBMCs provided the cDNA or gDNA that served as material.

Per the original methods: Estimates of nucleated cell counts were drawn from the amplification of reference gene primers. Some clones are missing from TCRdb's copy, which holds only in-frame ones; the method was immunoSEQ multiplex PCR. The V and J calls and clone size come from that table; D and trimming were worked out from the DNA. The sample gives about 140,000 clones, 70% to 80% of which show up once; over 15% is in the top ten. This CDR3 has 16 amino acids. Germline CDR1 reads MNHNS; CDR2 reads SASEGT. V gave up 2 bases and J gave up 8 bases; unmatched junction bases: 9. This clone was observed a few times.

The clonotype was recovered from a man aged 45-65 years with acute or convalescent COVID-19. This sequence joins TRBV6-1 and TRBJ2-1; 10 bases match TRBD2. Sequenced sample: peripheral blood. CDR3 coding DNA: TGTGCCAGCAGTGAAAGGGCTAGCGGGGGCTGGGATGAGCAGTTCTTC. Its protein product is CASSERASGGWDEQFF.